One and the same sample provided the 19 T cell receptor beta chains below, sequenced in a study of immune heterogeneity within non-small cell lung tumors. TCRs were amplified from 600 ng gDNA of bulk tumor per sample. Biopsies, several per primary tumor and spaced far apart, were collected during surgery. Curative surgery was performed on patients who had untreated, newly diagnosed non-small cell lung cancer. The TCR beta CDR3 region underwent multiplex PCR amplification with 32 V and 13 J primers. One entry per CDR3 protein, called by TCRdb with MiXCR from the multiplex PCR reads. The sample includes about 1,800 distinct CDR3 sequences, roughly half of them seen just once. The material sequenced was lung tumor tissue. The receptors here all came from a man aged 60 to 75 with non-small cell lung cancer.

This clonotype turned up a few times. V and J are TRBV24-1 and TRBJ2-2; D gene ambiguous. There are 12 residues in the CDR3. Trimming pared 1 base from V and 8 bases from J, leaving 4 bases between. Germline V gives CDR1 KGHDR, CDR2 SFDVKD. The CDR3 is CATSDLMGELFF. As DNA, the CDR3 is TGTGCCACCAGTGATTTAATGGGGGAGCTGTTTTTT.

This clonotype was observed a handful of times. The genes are TRBV24-1 and TRBJ2-3; tentatively, D is TRBD1 (6 bases). V was shortened by 0 bases and J by 2 bases, with 14 bases between the two germline ends. The CDR3 consists of 17 residues. Germline-derived CDR1 and CDR2 are KGHDR and SFDVKD. CDR3 in amino acids: CATSDLSMAGVTDTQYF. In nucleotides, the CDR3 is TGTGCCACCAGTGATTTGTCGATGGCAGGGGTCACAGATACGCAGTATTTT.

The chain has TRBV24-1 and TRBJ1-4; 10 bases line up with TRBD1. CDR1 is KGHDR and CDR2 is SFDVKD in the germline V gene. The CDR3 is 16 residues long. After removal of 3 bases from V and 8 bases from J, the junction contained 8 bases not matched to a gene. CDR3 coding DNA: TGTGCCACCAGTGATACCCGGGACAGGGGTGACGAAAAACTGTTTTTT. As protein: CATSDTRDRGDEKLFF.

The chain employs TRBV7-2 and TRBJ2-3, with 11 bases identical to TRBD2. V was clipped by 5 bases and J by 2 bases; unmatched bases: 9. The CDR3 runs to 17 residues. Germline V gives CDR1 SGHTA, CDR2 FQGNSA. As DNA, the CDR3 is TGTGCCAGCAGCCCCTGGGGACTAGCGGCAATCACAGATACGCAGTATTTT. It codes for CASSPWGLAAITDTQYF.

A word on this clonotype: Mismatch with germline at one junction end may stem from a read error. V gene TRBV11-3 combines with J gene TRBJ2-1; D not resolved. The V gene's germline CDR1 is SGHNT and CDR2 YENEEA. The CDR3 runs 15 residues. The CDR3 reads CAISHESLESPEQFF. CDR3 bases: TGTGCCATCAGCCACGAATCCCTAGAATCCCCTGAGCAGTTCTTC.

A note on this clonotype: Germline and junction disagree at one end, which may indicate a read error. This chain joins TRBV12-3 or TRBV12-4 and TRBJ2-1; 10 bases match TRBD2. The CDR3 length is 15 residues. The CDR3 spells CASSSSSGSYNEQLF. The CDR3 region has the DNA TGTGCCAGCAGCTCTTCTAGCGGGAGTTACAATGAGCAGTTATTC.

The chain is built from TRBV6-2 or TRBV6-3 and TRBJ2-7; TRBD2 agrees at 7 bases. Germline values: CDR1 MNHEY, CDR2 SVGEGT. V dropped 6 bases and J dropped 0; count of bases not matched to a gene: 5. The CDR3 covers 14 residues. CDR3 in DNA: TGTGCCAGCAGGGGAGGACTAGACTCCTACGAGCAGTACTTC. Protein product: CASRGGLDSYEQYF.

This clonotype was observed a few times. The chain employs TRBV19 and TRBJ1-2; D possibly corresponds to TRBD1 (5 bases). The V end was cut by 7 bases, the J end by 3 bases, with 24 bases between. CDR1 is LNHDA, CDR2 SQIVND, per germline (reference sequence). The CDR3 length is 17 residues. CDR3 nucleotide sequence: TGTGCCAGTACCGCCCCCTTAGGAGAGGGGAAGCACTATGGCTACACCTTC. Amino acids: CASTAPLGEGKHYGYTF.

As for this clonotype: A read error may explain this, as a much larger clone is one base away. The chain couples TRBV19 to TRBJ1-6; weak D call: TRBD1 (5 bases). Per germline, CDR1 LNHDA and CDR2 SQIVND (reference sequence). The CDR3 consists of 14 residues. The CDR3 region has the DNA TGTGCCAGTAGTATGACAGTGTTCGATTCAACCCTCCACTTT. Protein product: CASSMTVFDSTLHF.

CDR3 sequence (DNA): TGTGCCAGCTCACCGCAGACGGACTATAATTCACCCCTCCACTTT. Translating it yields CASSPQTDYNSPLHF. The genes are TRBV18 and TRBJ1-6; D call uncertain. Germline lookup yields CDR1 KGHSH and CDR2 LQKENI. V lost 3 bases to trimming and J lost 3 bases, with 9 bases between them. The CDR3 length is 15 residues.

In this sample, this clonotype is large. V is TRBV2 and J is TRBJ1-2, with a weak D call TRBD1 (6 bases). The CDR3 has 15 amino acids. Trimming removed 4 bases at V and 4 bases at J, with 16 bases between. Germline CDR1 is SNHLY and CDR2 is FYNNEI. CDR3 region: CASSVGTPGTYGYTF. In nucleotides, the CDR3 is TGTGCCAGCAGTGTAGGGACACCTGGTACCTATGGCTACACCTTC.

This clonotype was seen a handful of times. Relative to the germline gene, one junction end is altered; a read error may explain this. This chain links TRBV4-2 with TRBJ2-7; 8 bases fit TRBD1. Germline V CDR1 and CDR2: LGHNA, YNFKEQ. The CDR3 is 16 residues long. The CDR3: CASSQDAAQGAYEQHF. As DNA, the CDR3 is TGTGCCAGCAGCCAAGACGCTGCGCAGGGGGCCTACGAGCAGCACTTC.

The rearrangement uses TRBV11-3 and TRBJ2-7; the D is unclear. The V gene lost 3 bases and the J gene lost 5 bases, with 11 bases spanning the gap. Germline CDR1 is SGHNT and CDR2 is YENEEA. The CDR3 has 13 amino acids. CDR3 DNA: TGTGCCAGCAGCTTTACCTCACTGGACGAGCAGTACTTC. Translating gives CASSFTSLDEQYF. The entire variable domain, with the rest obtained from reference TRBV11-3 and TRBJ2-7, is as follows: EAGVVQSPRYKIIEKKQPVAFWCNPISGHNTLYWYLQNLGQGPELLIRYENEEAVDDSQLPKDRFSAERLKGVDSTLKIQPAELGDSAVYLCASSFTSLDEQYFGPGTRLTVT.

A word on this clonotype: A much larger clone sits a single nucleotide away, making a read error possible. The V call is TRBV28, the J call TRBJ1-5; 7 bases fit TRBD1. Germline CDR1 reads MDHEN; CDR2 reads SYDVKM. The V gene end was trimmed by 3 bases and the J gene end by 3 bases; junction bases not matched to a gene: 14. The CDR3 has 18 residues. In DNA form, the CDR3 reads TGTGCCAGCAGTTTTTTGTCTACAGGGGATATCGACAATCAGCCCCAGCATTTT. This translates into CASSFLSTGDIDNQPQHF. Filled out from reference TRBV28 and TRBJ1-5, the complete variable domain reads DVKVTQSSRYLVKRTGEKVFLECVQDMDHENMFWYRQDPGLGLRLIYFSYDVKMKEKGDIPEGYSVSREKKERFSLILESASTNQTSMYLCASSFLSTGDIDNQPQHFGDGTRLSIL.

This sequence joins TRBV3-1 and TRBJ1-6; 7 bases are shared with TRBD1. Trimming cost V 4 bases and J 10 bases; bases outside gene matches: 7. Germline-derived CDR1 and CDR2 are LGHDT and YNNKEL (reference sequence). This CDR3 comprises 14 residues. The CDR3 nucleotides are TGTGCCAGCAGCCTAAGGACAGGACGGTCACCCCTCCACTTT. It is translated as CASSLRTGRSPLHF.

Notes on this clonotype: One end of the junction fails to match germline, which may point to a read error. The chain uses TRBV19 and TRBJ1-2, with a tentative D call TRBD1 (6 bases). In germline, CDR1 is LNHDA, CDR2 SQIVND (reference sequence). CDR3 length: 18 amino acids. CDR3 DNA: TGTACCAGTAGTATAAGGTTTTTCGGACAGAGAGTTAACTATGGCTACACCTTC. Protein product: CTSSIRFFGQRVNYGYTF.

This clonotype is termed large. The chain couples TRBV6-2 or TRBV6-3 to TRBJ2-2; no firm D call. V lost 3 bases, J lost 3 bases, and 5 bases lay in between. Germline V gene sequence: CDR1 MNHEY, CDR2 SVGEGT. The CDR3 is 13 amino acids. The CDR3 DNA sequence: TGTGCCAGCAGTTATTTGGACACCGGGGAGCTGTTTTTT. The encoded protein is CASSYLDTGELFF.

The chain combines TRBV9 with TRBJ2-1; TRBD2 matches at 9 bases. The CDR3 loop spans 19 amino acids. Germline V CDR1 and CDR2: SGDLS, YYNGEE. The J segment lost 4 bases and the V segment lost 1 base, leaving 15 bases of the junction unmatched. CDR3 amino acids: CASSVLGTSRLAAYNEQFF. CDR3 sequence (DNA): TGTGCCAGCAGCGTACTCGGGACTAGCCGCCTAGCTGCATACAATGAGCAGTTCTTC.

With respect to this clonotype: Just one base apart from a much larger clone, this may be a read error. V is TRBV29-1 and J is TRBJ2-1; no clear D. The CDR3 runs to 16 residues. The germline V gene encodes CDR1 SQVTM and CDR2 ANQGSEA. Trimming took off 3 bases at V and 0 bases at J, with 15 bases between the two ends. CDR3 protein: CSVDSVEASSYNEQFF. CDR3 sequence (DNA): TGCAGCGTTGACTCGGTTGAGGCTAGCTCCTACAATGAGCAGTTCTTC.